This T cell receptor beta chain was captured by sequencing in a study of T cell responses to AZD1222 COVID-19 vaccine. The overall study: Researchers grouped second doses given at about 4 or about 12 weeks into one pool. Notes on the study in general: In a largely white British group with more females than males, clonal diversity was possibly underestimated. Baseline serology detected seropositivity in only a handful of AZD1222 recipients.

Produced via immunoSEQ multiplex PCR; TCRdb's table is partial and in-frame only. The sample has about 110,000 clones, about 90% seen once. The CDR3 has 16 amino acids. The V gene's germline CDR1 is LGHNA and CDR2 YSLEER. Trimming pared 3 bases from V and 5 bases from J, leaving 17 bases between. A remark on this clone: Its cognate antigen is unknown.

The receptor was derived from an adult in good health. V usage is TRBV4-3 and J usage is TRBJ2-1; the D is unclear. The specimen was peripheral blood, collected on day 0 of AZD1222 vaccination. This CDR3 is CASSHDLDHGHNEQFF. CDR3 coding DNA: TGCGCCAGCAGCCATGACCTAGATCACGGACACAATGAGCAGTTCTTC.